The next 27 T cell receptor beta chains were all read from a single sample in a study of long-term antiretroviral therapy in people with HIV. It was version v3.0 of the immunoSEQ assay that was run at survey level. Repertoires were generated with immunoSEQ multiplex PCR, while TCRdb's copy carries only in-frame clones and drops some. Here the sample spans tens of thousands of clones, more than 80% being singletons. The sample in question was unsorted PBMCs, obtained 3.1 years after starting antiretroviral therapy. The receptors originated from a woman aged 45-59 years with HIV.

Notes on this clone: Other DNA variants within this sample encode the same CDR3. V is TRBV6-5 and J is TRBJ1-1, with D uncertain. Germline V gene lookup returns CDR1 MNHEY and CDR2 SVGAGI. The CDR3 runs 13 residues. V gave up 2 bases and J gave up 2 bases, with 6 bases separating them. CDR3 in DNA: TGTGCCAGCAGTTACAGCCGTAACACTGAAGCTTTCTTT. It is translated as CASSYSRNTEAFF.

This chain joins TRBV5-1 and TRBJ1-3; a weak D match, TRBD1 (6 bases). The CDR3 sequence is 18 residues long. V dropped 0 bases and J dropped 5 bases, with 21 bases sitting between them. CDR1 is SGHRS and CDR2 is YFSETQ in the germline V gene. The CDR3 nucleotides are TGCGCCAGCAGCTTGGGATGGACAGCGGCAGGGAATAGAAACACCATATATTTT. This translates into CASSLGWTAAGNRNTIYF. Full variable domain (remainder filled in from reference TRBV5-1 and TRBJ1-3): KAGVTQTPRYLIKTRGQQVTLSCSPISGHRSVSWYQQTPGQGLQFLFEYFSETQRNKGNFPGRFSGRQFSNSRSEMNVSTLELGDSALYLCASSLGWTAAGNRNTIYFGEGSWLTVV.

This chain links TRBV2 with TRBJ2-1; the match to TRBD2 covers 10 bases. J gave up 10 bases and V 6 bases, and 3 bases lay outside the gene matches. Germline CDR1 reads SNHLY; CDR2 reads FYNNEI. CDR3 length: 12 residues. CDR3 sequence: CASSQLAGEQFF. In nucleotides, the CDR3 is TGTGCCAGCAGCCAACTAGCGGGGGAGCAGTTCTTC.

This clone was observed a single time. The chain is built from TRBV5-8 and TRBJ1-1, with D perhaps TRBD1 (6 bases). V was clipped by 3 bases and J by 7 bases, with 19 bases between them. The CDR3 is 15 amino acids. Germline V gives CDR1 SGHTS, CDR2 YDEGEE. Here the CDR3 reads CASSSLFQGYGEAFF. The CDR3, as DNA: TGTGCCAGCAGCTCCCTGTTCCAGGGGTACGGTGAAGCTTTCTTT.

The rearrangement joins TRBV2 to TRBJ1-4; unclear D gene. Germline V gene data show CDR1 as SNHLY and CDR2 as FYNNEI. The CDR3 has 11 amino acids. Trimming cost V 6 bases and J 8 bases, with 7 bases left between them. CDR3 DNA sequence: TGTGCCAGCAGCGAACGCGAAAAACTGTTTTTT. It specifies CASSEREKLFF. The variable domain in full, completed from reference TRBV2 and TRBJ1-4, reads EPEVTQTPSHQVTQMGQEVILRCVPISNHLYFYWYRQILGQKVEFLVSFYNNEISEKSEIFDDQFSVERPDGSNFTLKIRSTKLEDSAMYFCASSEREKLFFGSGTQLSVL.

The chain carries TRBV5-1 and TRBJ2-3, with D tentatively TRBD1 or TRBD2 (5 bases each). This CDR3 spans 14 amino acids. The germline gives CDR1 SGHRS, CDR2 YFSETQ. The germline V and J ends were trimmed by 2 bases and 5 bases, with 12 bases remaining between them. The CDR3 here is CASSFRGPVDTQYF. In DNA form, the CDR3 reads TGCGCCAGCAGCTTCCGGGGCCCGGTAGATACGCAGTATTTT.

This clone was counted only a few times. This chain uses TRBV30 with TRBJ1-6, with 8 nucleotides matching TRBD1. CDR1 and CDR2 from the germline V gene are GTSNPN and SVGIG (reference sequence). J lost 7 bases, V lost 4 bases, and 9 bases had no gene match. This CDR3 spans 15 amino acids. The CDR3 bases are TGTGCCTGGATTGGACAGGGCCTTCTAAATTCACCCCTCCACTTT. As protein: CAWIGQGLLNSPLHF.

CDR3 residues: CASTQTGGSGNTIYF. DNA of the CDR3: TGCGCCAGCACCCAAACAGGGGGCTCTGGAAACACCATATATTTT. The rearrangement links TRBV5-1 to TRBJ1-3, with 8 bases identical to TRBD1. CDR1 is SGHRS, CDR2 YFSETQ, per germline. Unmatched junction bases numbered 5, after V lost 6 bases and J lost 0 bases. This CDR3 is 15 amino acids long. Combining the CDR3 with reference TRBV5-1 and TRBJ1-3 gives the whole variable domain KAGVTQTPRYLIKTRGQQVTLSCSPISGHRSVSWYQQTPGQGLQFLFEYFSETQRNKGNFPGRFSGRQFSNSRSEMNVSTLELGDSALYLCASTQTGGSGNTIYFGEGSWLTVV.

In this sample, this clone turned up a few times. V and J are TRBV29-1 and TRBJ1-6; 8 nucleotides agree with TRBD1. CDR1 and CDR2 (germline): SQVTM, ANQGSEA. Losses at the gene ends were 5 bases for V and 6 bases for J; bases not matched to a gene: 3. The CDR3 has 13 residues. CDR3 protein: CSVRTGLNSPLHF. The CDR3 bases are TGCAGCGTTCGGACAGGGCTTAATTCACCCCTCCACTTT. The entire variable domain, with the rest obtained from reference TRBV29-1 and TRBJ1-6, is as follows: SAVISQKPSRDICQRGTSLTIQCQVDSQVTMMFWYRQQPGQSLTLIATANQGSEATYESGFVIDKFPISRPNLTFSTLTVSNMSPEDSSIYLCSVRTGLNSPLHFGNGTRLTVT.

The genes are TRBV30 and TRBJ1-6; D may be TRBD1 (6 bases). Germline CDR1 GTSNPN, CDR2 SVGIG (reference sequence). This CDR3 has 16 amino acids. Trimming shortened V by 1 base and J by 10 bases, and 20 bases separated the two germline ends. CDR3 in amino acids: CAWSDGGLGGGSPLHF. Here the CDR3 DNA reads TGTGCCTGGAGTGACGGCGGGCTTGGAGGGGGGTCACCCCTCCACTTT.

The chain is built from TRBV9 and TRBJ2-7; 8 bases are a match to TRBD1. The CDR3 loop spans 15 amino acids. Germline CDR1 and CDR2: SGDLS and YYNGEE. Losses at the gene ends were 5 bases for V and 6 bases for J; bases not matched to a gene: 13. The CDR3 coding sequence is TGTGCCAGCAGTATCAACGGACAGGGAGAGGGCGAGCAGTACTTC. Its protein product is CASSINGQGEGEQYF.

This clone was detected only once. The rearrangement uses TRBV2 and TRBJ2-7; D unclear. The germline V gene has CDR1 SNHLY and CDR2 FYNNEI. The V end was cut by 6 bases, the J end by 3 bases, with 6 bases between. This CDR3 comprises 11 residues. The CDR3 region has the DNA TGTGCCAGCAGACTACACTACGAGCAGTACTTC. It codes for CASRLHYEQYF.

V and J are TRBV29-1 and TRBJ2-5; TRBD2 agrees at 7 bases. The junction had 3 bases not matched to a gene; V was cut back by 3 bases and J by 5 bases. Germline lookup yields CDR1 SQVTM and CDR2 ANQGSEA. The CDR3 spans 12 residues. The CDR3 coding sequence is TGCAGCGTTGAGGGGGGAGGGGAGACCCAGTACTTC. Translating gives CSVEGGGETQYF.

The V gene is TRBV29-1, the J gene TRBJ1-1; D call uncertain. The CDR3 contains 13 residues. Trimming removed 1 base at V and 1 base at J, with 7 bases between. The germline gives CDR1 SQVTM, CDR2 ANQGSEA. Written as DNA, the CDR3 is TGCAGCGTTGAAGTAGCGGGGAACACTGAAGCTTTCTTT. Translated: CSVEVAGNTEAFF.

This chain joins TRBV5-1 and TRBJ2-3; no firm D call. V was pared by 2 bases and J by 1 base, with 11 bases between. The CDR3 has 15 amino acids. Germline lookup yields CDR1 SGHRS and CDR2 YFSETQ. CDR3 loop: CASSFSAIGTDTQYF. Written as DNA, the CDR3 is TGCGCCAGCAGCTTTTCAGCGATAGGCACAGATACGCAGTATTTT.

J is TRBJ2-3 and V is TRBV25-1; 9 bases line up with TRBD1. The J segment lost 0 bases and the V segment lost 4 bases, leaving 5 bases of the junction unmatched. The CDR3 covers 16 residues. Germline-derived CDR1 and CDR2 are MGHDK and SYGVNS. CDR3 nucleotide sequence: TGTGCCAGCAGTGGATGGACAGGGGAAAGCACAGATACGCAGTATTTT. It codes for CASSGWTGESTDTQYF.

This chain joins TRBV18 and TRBJ2-3; TRBD1 agrees at 8 bases. The V segment lost 4 bases and the J segment 0 bases; nucleotides outside the gene matches: 3. Germline CDR1 KGHSH, CDR2 LQKENI. The length of the CDR3 is 15 residues. This chain's CDR3 is CASSRTGPSTDTQYF. Here the CDR3 DNA reads TGTGCCAGCTCACGGACAGGGCCGAGCACAGATACGCAGTATTTT. Supplemented by reference TRBV18 and TRBJ2-3, the full variable domain reads NAGVMQNPRHLVRRRGQEARLRCSPMKGHSHVYWYRQLPEEGLKFMVYLQKENIIDESGMPKERFSAEFPKEGPSILRIQQVVRGDSAAYFCASSRTGPSTDTQYFGPGTRLTVL.

The CDR3 DNA reads TGTGCCAGCGGAATCCGCTATGGCTACACCTTC. Translation gives CASGIRYGYTF. This sequence joins TRBV7-2 and TRBJ1-2, with D unclear. The CDR3 is 11 amino acids. V was cut by 8 bases and J by 4 bases, with 8 bases left in between. Germline lookup yields CDR1 SGHTA and CDR2 FQGNSA.

The chain carries TRBV5-1 and TRBJ2-7; 7 nucleotides agree with TRBD1. Trimming removed 4 bases from V and 2 bases from J; junction bases left unmatched: 6. The CDR3 runs 14 residues. Germline assignment: CDR1 SGHRS and CDR2 YFSETQ. As DNA, the CDR3 is TGCGCCAGCAGCATCGGGACAGCAGCCTACGAGCAGTACTTC. Translated: CASSIGTAAYEQYF.

There are a few counts of this clone. V and J are TRBV4-1 and TRBJ1-2; D gene uncertain. The CDR3 covers 14 residues. Germline assignment: CDR1 MGHRA and CDR2 YSYEKL. V lost 0 bases and J 4 bases, leaving 9 bases between the germline ends. This CDR3 is CASSQDSAGYGYTF. As DNA, the CDR3 is TGCGCCAGCAGCCAAGACTCGGCGGGCTATGGCTACACCTTC.

The rearrangement joins TRBV4-2 to TRBJ1-5; no firm D call. The V end was cut by 0 bases, the J end by 3 bases, with 6 bases between. The germline gives CDR1 LGHNA, CDR2 YNFKEQ. This CDR3 is built from 14 residues. CDR3 protein: CASSQDRTNQPQHF. The CDR3 coding sequence is TGTGCCAGCAGCCAAGACAGGACCAATCAGCCCCAGCATTTT.

In this sample, this clone turned up once. The V gene is TRBV5-1, the J gene TRBJ1-1; possible D gene TRBD1, 6 bases. CDR3 length: 15 residues. From germline, CDR1 is SGHRS and CDR2 YFSETQ. Trimming cost V 0 bases and J 0 bases, with 9 bases left between them. CDR3 coding DNA: TGCGCCAGCAGCTTGGTGTCAGGGGTGAACACTGAAGCTTTCTTT. It translates to CASSLVSGVNTEAFF.

This sequence joins TRBV11-3 and TRBJ1-1; possible D gene TRBD1, 6 bases. The germline V gene encodes CDR1 SGHNT and CDR2 YENEEA. Trimming stripped 3 bases from V and 7 bases from J, with 12 bases between. The length of the CDR3 is 13 residues. DNA of the CDR3: TGTGCCAGCAGCTTGACACAGGGAGATGAAGCTTTCTTT. This translates into CASSLTQGDEAFF.

This clone has just a few counts. The chain joins TRBV19 to TRBJ1-1; 8 positions match TRBD1. There are 17 residues in the CDR3. V gave up 8 bases and J gave up 2 bases; unmatched junction bases: 16. Germline CDR1 LNHDA, CDR2 SQIVND (reference sequence). CDR3 DNA: TGTGCCAGTCGGTCGCTCTCGACAGGGGCCCACAACACTGAAGCTTTCTTT. Protein: CASRSLSTGAHNTEAFF.

This chain uses TRBV9 with TRBJ1-5; TRBD1 is a possible D gene (6 bases). CDR3 length: 15 amino acids. V shed 0 bases and J shed 4 bases, with 11 bases lying between them. The germline V gene encodes CDR1 SGDLS and CDR2 YYNGEE. This CDR3 reads CASSVEGGRNQPQHF. Here the CDR3 DNA reads TGTGCCAGCAGCGTAGAGGGGGGAAGGAATCAGCCCCAGCATTTT.

The chain is built from TRBV6-5 and TRBJ1-2, with no clear D. Trimming removed 6 bases from V and 7 bases from J, with 15 bases in between. The germline V gene has CDR1 MNHEY and CDR2 SVGAGI. The CDR3 extends over 13 amino acids. CDR3 amino acids: CASSDHTSPGYTF. The DNA for the CDR3 is TGTGCCAGCAGCGACCACACCTCACCTGGCTACACCTTC.

The chain recombines TRBV7-2 with TRBJ2-7; tentatively, D is TRBD2 (6 bases). The germline V gene has CDR1 SGHTA and CDR2 FQGNSA. Between the trimmed V and J ends, which lost 6 bases and 7 bases, there was a span of 19 bases. The CDR3 extends over 14 amino acids. CDR3 coding DNA: TGTGCCAGCAGGGGACTGGGGAGTCTCGGGGAGCAGTACTTC. Translated: CASRGLGSLGEQYF.